The entry below describes one T cell receptor beta chain. What it binds is not known. The data stem from a study of CD8 T cells in ankylosing spondylitis. Study-level findings and limits: Ankylosing spondylitis blood seemed to carry a telltale TCR beta motif made of eight or nine highly homologous variants.

Quantitative 5'-RACE was performed with molecular barcodes, and it yielded the TCR beta libraries. In TCRdb, the 5' RACE reads were re-called with MiXCR into one record per CDR3 protein. Of 250,000 to 400,000 distinct CDR3 sequences in the sample, more than 9% were seen once. The receptor was derived from a female donor with ankylosing spondylitis or in good health (not recorded which). Sequences were obtained from blood, either unsorted or a sorted T cell fraction (not recorded which).

In DNA, the CDR3 is TGTGCCAGCAGCCCGCAGACAGGGAGGACCACTGAAGCTTTCTTT. Translating it yields CASSPQTGRTTEAFF. This chain uses TRBV7-2 with TRBJ1-1; TRBD1 matches at 7 bases. Per the germline V gene, CDR1 is SGHTA and CDR2 is FQGNSA. The ends lost 5 bases at V and 4 bases at J; junction bases unmatched: 10. The CDR3 totals 15 residues.